The 10 T cell receptor beta chains listed next were all sequenced from one sample in a study of PD-L1 blockade in urothelial cancer. Time point meaning: pretreatment peripheral blood. Measured with immunoSEQ multiplex PCR; TCRdb has only the in-frame clones, and not every one. The sample holds 60,000 to 75,000 clones, 84% seen once. This sample comprised PBMCs, obtained around atezolizumab (anti-PD-L1) treatment. These receptors were taken from a woman aged 70-85 years with urothelial cancer.

The gene calls are TRBV7-7 and TRBJ2-2, with 9 nucleotides matching TRBD2. The germline V gene encodes CDR1 SSHAT and CDR2 FNYEAQ (reference sequence). V trimming: 5 bases; J trimming: 1 base; junction bases outside the gene matches: 5. This CDR3 spans 16 amino acids. CDR3 amino acids: CASSPRLAENTGELFF. Here the CDR3 DNA reads TGTGCCAGCAGCCCCAGACTAGCGGAGAACACCGGGGAGCTGTTTTTT.

A single count supports this clone. V and J are TRBV18 and TRBJ2-5, with a tentative D call TRBD1 (5 bases). The CDR3 is 14 amino acids. Germline CDR1 KGHSH, CDR2 LQKENI. Trimming removed 2 bases from V and 1 base from J, with 8 bases in between. CDR3 nucleotides: TGTGCCAGCTCACCAAGACAGATCCAAGAGACCCAGTACTTC. It codes for CASSPRQIQETQYF.

This clone was recorded a few times. The chain employs TRBV7-2 and TRBJ1-5; D is unresolved. Germline CDR1 is SGHTA and CDR2 is FQGNSA. CDR3 size: 15 residues. V lost 0 bases and J 6 bases, leaving 12 bases between the germline ends. This CDR3 is CASSLAGGEGQPQHF. The CDR3, as DNA: TGTGCCAGCAGCTTAGCGGGTGGGGAGGGTCAGCCCCAGCATTTT.

The chain couples TRBV7-6 to TRBJ2-7, with D possibly TRBD2 on 5 matching bases. V was trimmed by 5 bases and J by 0 bases, leaving 14 bases between them. There are 15 residues in the CDR3. Germline V gene lookup returns CDR1 SGHVS and CDR2 FNYEAQ. This CDR3 is CASSPRVLSSYEQYF. The CDR3 nucleotides read TGTGCCAGCAGCCCGCGGGTCCTCAGCTCCTACGAGCAGTACTTC.

A single count supports this clone. V is TRBV28 and J is TRBJ2-7, with D maybe TRBD1 (6 bases). V lost 6 bases and J 3 bases, leaving 18 bases between the germline ends. Looked up from germline, CDR1 is MDHEN and CDR2 is SYDVKM. The CDR3 is made up of 15 amino acids. The CDR3 DNA sequence: TGTGCCAGCAGGGAAATCCGGGACACCAACTACGAGCAGTACTTC. Residues: CASREIRDTNYEQYF. The full variable domain, rest sourced from reference TRBV28 and TRBJ2-7, is DVKVTQSSRYLVKRTGEKVFLECVQDMDHENMFWYRQDPGLGLRLIYFSYDVKMKEKGDIPEGYSVSREKKERFSLILESASTNQTSMYLCASREIRDTNYEQYFGPGTRLTVT.

The chain has TRBV5-6 and TRBJ2-5; no definite D call. V lost 0 bases to trimming and J lost 2 bases, with 8 bases between them. Germline CDR1 reads SGHDT; CDR2 reads YYEEEE. CDR3 length: 14 residues. This CDR3 reads CASSLAGRQETQYF. Written as DNA, the CDR3 is TGTGCCAGCAGCTTGGCCGGCAGGCAAGAGACCCAGTACTTC.

This sequence joins TRBV27 and TRBJ2-1; D might be TRBD1 (6 bases). V lost 8 bases and J lost 3, with 11 bases in between. This CDR3 has 13 residues. Germline assignment: CDR1 MNHEY and CDR2 SMNVEV (reference sequence). The CDR3 DNA reads as TGTGCCAGCGGGGGCGGGTTCTACAATGAGCAGTTCTTC. It specifies CASGGGFYNEQFF.

As DNA, the CDR3 is TGTGCCTGGAAAACCGGGACAAGTGCGGCCCAGTACTTC. Its protein product is CAWKTGTSAAQYF. V is TRBV30 and J is TRBJ2-5; TRBD1 is a possible D gene (6 bases). The CDR3 spans 13 residues. CDR1 GTSNPN and CDR2 SVGIG come from the germline V gene (reference sequence). V dropped 4 bases and J dropped 9 bases, with 18 bases sitting between them.

The chain couples TRBV11-2 to TRBJ2-7; TRBD2 matches at 8 bases. Germline V CDR1 and CDR2: SGHAT, FQNNGV. This CDR3 is built from 16 residues. V shed 0 bases, J shed 6 bases, and the junction held 10 bases outside the gene matches. The CDR3 protein is CASSLDHAGGPREQYF. Written as DNA, the CDR3 is TGTGCCAGCAGCTTAGATCACGCGGGGGGCCCCCGCGAGCAGTACTTC. The entire variable domain, with the rest obtained from reference TRBV11-2 and TRBJ2-7, is as follows: EAGVAQSPRYKIIEKRQSVAFWCNPISGHATLYWYQQILGQGPKLLIQFQNNGVVDDSQLPKDRFSAERLKGVDSTLKIQPAKLEDSAVYLCASSLDHAGGPREQYFGPGTRLTVT.

The V gene is TRBV5-6, the J gene TRBJ2-5; the match to TRBD2 covers 10 bases. The germline V gene encodes CDR1 SGHDT and CDR2 YYEEEE. This CDR3 spans 15 amino acids. J was trimmed by 1 base and V by 2 bases; bases with no gene match: 2. This CDR3 reads CASSLAGGVQETQYF. CDR3 nucleotides: TGTGCCAGCAGCTTAGCGGGAGGGGTCCAAGAGACCCAGTACTTC.